One and the same sample provided the 18 T cell receptor beta chains below, sequenced in a study of blood T cells in healthy people across ages. Then a second PCR, running roughly 7 to 11 cycles, was carried out with a sample-barcoded 5' primer and a J-beta primer mix. TCRdb passed the 5' RACE reads through MiXCR, listing each CDR3 protein once. This sample has about 1.4 million distinct CDR3 sequences, with approximately 59% found just once. Sequences were obtained from blood. The receptors were sampled from a man aged 18-30 years in good health.

The chain recombines TRBV7-2 with TRBJ1-2, with 8 bases fitting TRBD1. CDR1 is SGHTA, CDR2 FQGNSA, per germline. The CDR3 is made up of 15 amino acids. The junction had 7 bases not matched to a gene; V was cut back by 3 bases and J by 4 bases. CDR3 residues: CASSLQAGGLYGYTF. CDR3 nucleotides: TGTGCCAGCAGCTTGCAGGCAGGGGGCCTCTATGGCTACACCTTC.

The rearrangement joins TRBV7-2 to TRBJ1-2, with 10 bases identical to TRBD1. V lost 5 bases and J lost 5; bases outside the gene matches: 8. The CDR3 is 15 amino acids. Germline CDR1 SGHTA, CDR2 FQGNSA. The CDR3 DNA follows: TGTGCCAGCAGCGAAGACAGGGGGCGAAGGTATGGCTACACCTTC. Amino acid sequence: CASSEDRGRRYGYTF.

J is TRBJ2-5 and V is TRBV20-1, with D uncertain. V gave up 1 base and J gave up 5 bases, with 8 bases separating them. The CDR3 runs to 12 residues. Per the germline V gene, CDR1 is DFQATT and CDR2 is SNEGSKA (reference sequence). The CDR3 nucleotides are TGCAGTGCTAGAGGGAGTATGGAGACCCAGTACTTC. Its protein is CSARGSMETQYF.

The rearrangement uses TRBV14 and TRBJ2-1, with D perhaps given as TRBD1 or TRBD2 (6 bases each). V lost 4 bases and J 2 bases, leaving 15 bases between the germline ends. This CDR3 is built from 16 residues. CDR1 and CDR2 (germline): SGHDN, FVKESK. The DNA of the CDR3 is TGTGCCAGCAGCCCAGACGGAGGGGGTCCCTACAATGAGCAGTTCTTC. Protein sequence: CASSPDGGGPYNEQFF.

The rearrangement uses TRBV6-2 or TRBV6-3 and TRBJ2-4; 8 bases agree with TRBD1. The trim removed 6 bases at V and 0 bases at J, leaving 7 bases unmatched. The CDR3 spans 16 residues. Germline-derived CDR1 and CDR2 are MNHEY and SVGEGT. The CDR3 loop is CASRTGEPLAKNIQYF. In DNA form, the CDR3 reads TGTGCCAGCAGGACAGGGGAGCCCCTAGCCAAAAACATTCAGTACTTC.

The chain carries TRBV5-1 and TRBJ2-7, with D tentatively TRBD1 (6 bases). The germline V gene has CDR1 SGHRS and CDR2 YFSETQ. V was clipped by 2 bases and J by 0 bases, with 21 bases between them. The CDR3 is 18 residues long. In DNA form, the CDR3 reads TGCGCCAGCAGCTTTCCGGGACAAGGGTCGGTCCTCTCCTACGAGCAGTACTTC. Translating it yields CASSFPGQGSVLSYEQYF.

The chain recombines TRBV11-2 with TRBJ1-2; no reliable D call. Per the germline V gene, CDR1 is SGHAT and CDR2 is FQNNGV. The CDR3 runs 16 residues. V gave up 5 bases and J gave up 4 bases, with 20 bases separating them. CDR3 nucleotide sequence: TGTGCCAGCAGCCCGTCCGCCGGGCCTATTTTCTATGGCTACACCTTC. This encodes CASSPSAGPIFYGYTF. The full variable domain, completed using reference TRBV11-2 and TRBJ1-2, is EAGVAQSPRYKIIEKRQSVAFWCNPISGHATLYWYQQILGQGPKLLIQFQNNGVVDDSQLPKDRFSAERLKGVDSTLKIQPAKLEDSAVYLCASSPSAGPIFYGYTFGSGTRLTVV.

J is TRBJ2-1 and V is TRBV12-3 or TRBV12-4; 12 positions match TRBD2. V shed 4 bases, J shed 8 bases, and the junction held 15 bases outside the gene matches. CDR3 length equals 18 residues. In DNA form, the CDR3 reads TGTGCCAGCAGTTCCGTGACGTCTCCTAGCGGGAGGGAGGATGAGCAGTTCTTC. Translated, it gives CASSSVTSPSGREDEQFF.

The V and J genes are TRBV7-9 and TRBJ2-1, with 12 bases aligning to TRBD1. This CDR3 is built from 17 residues. In germline, CDR1 is SEHNR, CDR2 FQNEAQ (reference sequence). Trimming removed 4 bases from V and 8 bases from J; junction bases left unmatched: 12. The CDR3 spells CASSSLSPGQGAYEQFF. The CDR3 nucleotides are TGTGCCAGCAGCTCGCTTTCCCCGGGACAGGGGGCCTATGAGCAGTTCTTC.

This chain uses TRBV27 with TRBJ2-7; perhaps TRBD1 as D (6 bases). Per the germline V gene, CDR1 is MNHEY and CDR2 is SMNVEV (reference sequence). Trimming stripped 3 bases from V and 5 bases from J, with 11 bases between. The length of the CDR3 is 13 residues. CDR3 residues: CASSFQGPNEQYF. The CDR3 DNA sequence: TGTGCCAGCAGTTTCCAGGGGCCTAACGAGCAGTACTTC.

CDR3 sequence (DNA): TGTGCCAGCAGCAGCACTATCACCTACAATGAGCAGTTCTTC. Amino acids: CASSSTITYNEQFF. The rearrangement uses TRBV5-5 and TRBJ2-1, with D uncertain. The CDR3 totals 14 residues. Germline V gene data show CDR1 as SGHKS and CDR2 as YYEKEE (reference sequence). V lost 4 bases to trimming and J lost 2 bases, with 10 bases between them.

The V gene is TRBV10-3, the J gene TRBJ2-1, with TRBD1 matching over 8 bases. From germline, CDR1 is ENHRY and CDR2 SYGVKD. V lost 11 bases, J lost 12 bases, and 12 bases stayed unmatched. The CDR3 consists of 12 residues. DNA for the CDR3: TGTGCCTCTAAACAGGGGGGCGATGGGCAGTTCTTC. Its protein product is CASKQGGDGQFF.

This chain joins TRBV20-1 and TRBJ1-2; 10 positions match TRBD1. This CDR3 has 14 amino acids. Per the germline V gene, CDR1 is DFQATT and CDR2 is SNEGSKA (reference sequence). V gave up 3 bases and J gave up 3 bases; unmatched junction bases: 4. The CDR3: CSASPGTGDYGYTF. The CDR3 DNA sequence: TGCAGTGCTAGTCCGGGGACAGGGGACTATGGCTACACCTTC.

This chain links TRBV10-3 with TRBJ2-1; D unclear. The germline V gene has CDR1 ENHRY and CDR2 SYGVKD. The length of the CDR3 is 12 residues. The V and J ends lost 10 bases and 5 bases respectively, with 12 bases between them. The DNA for the CDR3 is TGTGCCAGCGCCTCCTTAAACAATGAGCAGTTCTTC. It specifies CASASLNNEQFF.

The rearrangement links TRBV12-3 or TRBV12-4 to TRBJ2-7; D is possibly TRBD2 (6 bases). The V end was cut by 3 bases, the J end by 0 bases, with 12 bases between. The length of the CDR3 is 15 residues. CDR3 DNA: TGTGCCAGCAGTTTGGGTTGGGAGGACTCCTACGAGCAGTACTTC. Translating gives CASSLGWEDSYEQYF.

The rearrangement joins TRBV29-1 to TRBJ2-2; 9 nucleotides agree with TRBD1. J lost 6 bases, V lost 5 bases, and 4 bases had no gene match. Germline V gene sequence: CDR1 SQVTM, CDR2 ANQGSEA. The CDR3 loop spans 13 amino acids. CDR3 sequence: CSVRGQGPGELFF. CDR3 DNA: TGCAGCGTTCGCGGACAGGGGCCCGGGGAGCTGTTTTTT.

The chain employs TRBV7-9 and TRBJ1-5; TRBD1 agrees at 11 bases. Trimming removed 2 bases from V and 2 bases from J; junction bases left unmatched: 11. Per the germline V gene, CDR1 is SEHNR and CDR2 is FQNEAQ (reference sequence). The CDR3 loop spans 19 amino acids. CDR3 sequence: CASSLTTGTGGFGNQPQHF. As DNA, the CDR3 is TGTGCCAGCAGCTTAACCACCGGGACAGGGGGATTTGGCAATCAGCCCCAGCATTTT.

The genes are TRBV2 and TRBJ1-2, with TRBD1 identical over 9 bases. Germline CDR1 is SNHLY and CDR2 is FYNNEI. The CDR3 contains 14 residues. V dropped 6 bases and J dropped 5; count of bases not matched to a gene: 7. The CDR3: CASRETTGGYGYTF. Here the CDR3 DNA reads TGTGCCAGCAGAGAAACGACAGGGGGATATGGCTACACCTTC.